The 14 T cell receptor beta chains below were found in one sample sequenced in a study of CD8 T cells in Susac syndrome (dated by TCRdb to the late 2010s). Libraries were made using the immunoSEQ multiplex PCR assay. RNA was extracted using the RNeasy kit, and about 0.45 to 1 ug of the RNA was reverse transcribed with random hexamers. TCRdb redid the processing of the public reads, applying fastp at Q25 and MiXCR, and retained in-frame beta chains. Records with the same CDR3 protein are collapsed into one entry carrying the most frequent genes and DNA. In this sample the table shows around 130,000 distinct CDR3 sequences, 94% of which occur a single time. The top ten clones comprise roughly 0.092% of the sample. The sequenced sample was CD4+ T cells from PBMCs. These receptor sequences come from a human donor in good health.

The CDR3 is CASSGDSVLYF. CDR3 in DNA: TGTGCCAGCAGTGGGGACTCGGTCCTTTACTTC. The V and J genes are TRBV25-1 and TRBJ2-7; a possible D gene is TRBD2 (6 bases). The germline V gene has CDR1 MGHDK and CDR2 SYGVNS. V dropped 4 bases and J dropped 13 bases, with 14 bases sitting between them. There are 11 residues in the CDR3.

CDR3 nucleotide sequence: TGCAGTGGCGGGACGGACAATTCACCCCTCCACTTT. It translates to CSGGTDNSPLHF. This chain joins TRBV20-1 and TRBJ1-6, with D possibly matching TRBD1 (5 bases). The CDR3 is made up of 12 amino acids. Germline V lookup: CDR1 DFQATT, CDR2 SNEGSKA (reference sequence). The V end lost 7 bases, the J end lost 7 bases, and 11 bases lay between the germline ends.

The J gene is TRBJ2-1, the V gene TRBV30; no clear D. CDR3 length: 15 residues. Germline V gene sequence: CDR1 GTSNPN, CDR2 SVGIG (reference sequence). V lost 4 bases and J lost 7, with 20 bases in between. CDR3 protein: CAWIPLRRQGNEQFF. The DNA of the CDR3 is TGTGCCTGGATCCCTTTGCGGCGTCAAGGGAATGAGCAGTTCTTC. The full variable domain, its missing parts supplied by reference TRBV30 and TRBJ2-1, is SQTIHQWPATLVQPVGSPLSLECTVEGTSNPNLYWYRQAAGRGLQLLFYSVGIGQISSEVPQNLSASRPQDRQFILSSKKLLLSDSGFYLCAWIPLRRQGNEQFFGPGTRLTVL.

The chain is built from TRBV30 and TRBJ1-3, with no clear D. The V end lost 6 bases, the J end lost 0 bases, and 15 bases lay between the germline ends. The CDR3 contains 15 residues. Germline V gene lookup returns CDR1 GTSNPN and CDR2 SVGIG (reference sequence). The CDR3 is CACGYGLSSGNTIYF. The CDR3 DNA reads as TGTGCCTGTGGATACGGCCTCAGCTCTGGAAACACCATATATTTT.

A single count supports this clonotype. V and J are TRBV6-5 and TRBJ2-7; D is unclear. V dropped 6 bases and J dropped 4 bases, with 19 bases sitting between them. CDR3 size: 15 residues. Germline V gene data show CDR1 as MNHEY and CDR2 as SVGAGI. The CDR3 region has the DNA TGTGCCAGCAGAGTTGGACCCACAAAGTGGTACGAGCAGTACTTC. This gives the protein CASRVGPTKWYEQYF.

The chain recombines TRBV10-3 with TRBJ1-2; 11 bases agree with TRBD1. J gave up 8 bases and V 6 bases, and 5 bases lay outside the gene matches. Germline values: CDR1 ENHRY, CDR2 SYGVKD. The CDR3 is 13 amino acids. CDR3 sequence: CAISGQGAQGYTF. The CDR3 coding sequence is TGTGCCATCAGCGGACAGGGGGCGCAGGGCTACACCTTC.

The chain is built from TRBV7-2 and TRBJ2-1, with 8 bases identical to TRBD2. Germline V lookup: CDR1 SGHTA, CDR2 FQGNSA. The CDR3 runs to 18 residues. Germline trimming cut 2 bases from V and 4 bases from J; bases unmatched to any gene: 13. The CDR3 loop reads CASSLTPPTSESYNEQFF. CDR3 nucleotide sequence: TGTGCCAGCAGCTTAACCCCTCCGACTAGCGAGAGTTACAATGAGCAGTTCTTC.

CDR3 bases: TGCAGTGCTGGGCGACAGGGGGAGACCCAGTACTTC. It codes for CSAGRQGETQYF. This chain joins TRBV20-1 and TRBJ2-5, with 8 nucleotides matching TRBD1. J lost 5 bases, V lost 5 bases, and 4 bases had no gene match. CDR1 and CDR2 from the germline V gene are DFQATT and SNEGSKA (reference sequence). This CDR3 has 12 residues.

The chain is built from TRBV5-6 and TRBJ2-1; a weak D match, TRBD2 (6 bases). Trimming cost V 4 bases and J 5 bases, with 10 bases left between them. CDR3 length equals 13 residues. Germline V gene data show CDR1 as SGHDT and CDR2 as YYEEEE. In DNA form, the CDR3 reads TGTGCCAGCAGCCGGGGACTCGACAATGAGCAGTTCTTC. Translation gives CASSRGLDNEQFF.

V usage is TRBV4-3 and J usage is TRBJ2-1, with a possible D match to TRBD1 (6 bases). The germline V and J ends were trimmed by 0 bases and 2 bases, with 14 bases remaining between them. The CDR3 contains 17 residues. Germline V gene data show CDR1 as LGHNA and CDR2 as YSLEER. CDR3 in amino acids: CASSQDHGGLPYNEQFF. The DNA of the CDR3 is TGCGCCAGCAGCCAAGATCATGGGGGCCTCCCCTACAATGAGCAGTTCTTC.

V and J are TRBV11-2 and TRBJ2-1, with D maybe TRBD1 (7 bases). Trimming took 5 bases from V and 9 from J, leaving 14 bases between them. The CDR3 is 13 residues long. Germline CDR1 is SGHAT and CDR2 is FQNNGV. The CDR3 bases are TGTGCCAGCAGCGGGCGGGACAGCGGTGAGCAGTTCTTC. It codes for CASSGRDSGEQFF.

V and J are TRBV18 and TRBJ2-1; 9 bases match TRBD2. CDR1 is KGHSH and CDR2 is LQKENI in the germline V gene. This CDR3 comprises 16 residues. The J segment lost 5 bases and the V segment lost 2 bases, leaving 7 bases of the junction unmatched. The CDR3 loop reads CASSPKAGGPDNEQFF. CDR3 coding DNA: TGTGCCAGCTCACCAAAGGCGGGAGGGCCTGACAATGAGCAGTTCTTC.

The chain carries TRBV4-2 and TRBJ2-1; possibly TRBD1 for D (5 bases). Looked up from germline, CDR1 is LGHNA and CDR2 is YNFKEQ. The CDR3 length is 15 residues. V lost 4 bases and J 5 bases, leaving 15 bases between the germline ends. CDR3 sequence (DNA): TGTGCCAGCAGCCTCGACCCTCAGGGTCACAATGAGCAGTTCTTC. It yields the protein CASSLDPQGHNEQFF.

The rearrangement joins TRBV30 to TRBJ2-1, with TRBD2 matching over 9 bases. The CDR3 is 14 amino acids. V was pared by 2 bases and J by 7 bases, with 6 bases of the junction left unmatched. The germline gives CDR1 GTSNPN, CDR2 SVGIG (reference sequence). The CDR3 protein is CAWSPSGVWNEQFF. The CDR3 nucleotides read TGTGCCTGGAGTCCTAGCGGGGTCTGGAATGAGCAGTTCTTC.